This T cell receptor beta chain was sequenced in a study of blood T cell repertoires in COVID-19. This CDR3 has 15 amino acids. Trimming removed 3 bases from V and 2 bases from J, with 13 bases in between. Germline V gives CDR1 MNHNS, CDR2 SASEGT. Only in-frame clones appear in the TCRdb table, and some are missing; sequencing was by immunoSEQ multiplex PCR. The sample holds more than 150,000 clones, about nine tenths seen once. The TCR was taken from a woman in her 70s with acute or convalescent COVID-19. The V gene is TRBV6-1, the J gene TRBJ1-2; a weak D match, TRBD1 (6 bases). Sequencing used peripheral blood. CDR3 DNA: TGTGCCAGCAGTGAGGGACACCTGAAGAACTATGGCTACACCTTC. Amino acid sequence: CASSEGHLKNYGYTF.